The TCR beta chain under discussion was sequenced for a study of beta chain features in type 1 diabetes. The CDR3 covers 14 residues. V dropped 5 bases and J dropped 4 bases, with 12 bases sitting between them. Germline V gives CDR1 SNHLY, CDR2 FYNNEI. This clone was recorded a few times. The antigen is not known. Expressed TCRB transcripts were sequenced because the isolated RNA had all been reverse transcribed beforehand. Read counts averaged approximately 3.5 million for samples of naive, central memory and regulatory T cells. Repertoires were generated with immunoSEQ multiplex PCR, while TCRdb's copy carries only in-frame clones and drops some. Among 140,000 or so clones, more than 9% were seen once, and the ten largest hold 1.3%. Overall study findings and caveats: More deletions and fewer insertions at VDJ junctions were seen in type 1 diabetes patients.

The rearrangement joins TRBV2 to TRBJ1-5, with D possibly being TRBD1 (6 bases). This TCR came from a man in his late teens or twenties in good health. Material: naive CD4+ T cells from blood. CDR3: CASSTGTLNQPQHF. Here the CDR3 DNA reads TGTGCCAGCAGTACTGGGACACTGAATCAGCCCCAGCATTTT.